This T cell receptor beta chain stems from a study of cytomegalovirus exposure and HLA in healthy donors. Whole-study results and caveats: The tendency of first-cohort TCR clusters to co-occur in the 100 to 150 validation repertoires was identified by a subsequent analysis. Confirmation in vitro established that a few CMV-associated chains were specific for CMV antigens. It was approximately 150 TCR beta chains that were listed as cytomegalovirus-associated.

Concerning this clone: Its antigen is unidentified.

TCRdb's table, derived via immunoSEQ multiplex PCR, lists solely in-frame clones and lacks some. The data contain about 100,000 clones, about 85% of them singletons. These donors were members of the roughly 110-subject validation cohort, a group separate from the approximately 670-subject first cohort. The germline V gene has CDR1 LNHDA and CDR2 SQIVND (reference sequence). CDR3 length: 16 amino acids. J was trimmed by 2 bases and V by 5 bases; bases with no gene match: 5. The sample taken for sequencing was PBMCs. This sequence was found in a woman aged 18-29 years in good health and CMV-seronegative. The chain is built from TRBV19 and TRBJ1-3; 11 bases align to TRBD1. CDR3 sequence reads: CASSRPGQGAGNTIYF. CDR3 nucleotide sequence: TGTGCCAGTAGTCGACCGGGACAGGGGGCTGGAAACACCATATATTTT.